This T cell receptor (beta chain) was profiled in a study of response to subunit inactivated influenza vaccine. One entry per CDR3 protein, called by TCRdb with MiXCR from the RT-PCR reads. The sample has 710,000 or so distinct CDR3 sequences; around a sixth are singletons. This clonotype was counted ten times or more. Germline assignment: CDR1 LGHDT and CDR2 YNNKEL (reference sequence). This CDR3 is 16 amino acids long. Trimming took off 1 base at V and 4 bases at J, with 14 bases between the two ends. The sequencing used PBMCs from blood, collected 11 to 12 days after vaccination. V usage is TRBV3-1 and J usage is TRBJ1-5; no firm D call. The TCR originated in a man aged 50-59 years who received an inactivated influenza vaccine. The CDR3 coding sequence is TGTGCCAGCAGCCAAGCGTGGGGTGAGGTGAATCAGCCCCAGCATTTT. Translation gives CASSQAWGEVNQPQHF. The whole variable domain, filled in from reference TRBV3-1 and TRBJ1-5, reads DTAVSQTPKYLVTQMGNDKSIKCEQNLGHDTMYWYKQDSKKFLKIMFSYNNKELIINETVPNRFSPKSPDKAHLNLHINSLELGDSAVYFCASSQAWGEVNQPQHFGDGTRLSIL.